This T cell receptor (beta chain) was recovered during a study of shared clonotypes between healthy human individuals. The V segment lost 0 bases and the J segment 0 bases; nucleotides outside the gene matches: 6. Germline V gene lookup returns CDR1 ENHRY and CDR2 SYGVKD. The CDR3 loop spans 18 amino acids. Some clones are missing from TCRdb's copy, which holds only in-frame ones; the method was immunoSEQ multiplex PCR. This table holds about 520,000 clones, around 96% found once. The chain recombines TRBV10-3 with TRBJ2-7; 12 bases match TRBD2. Sequenced material: naive CD4+ T cells sorted from blood. The subset is: CD45RA+ positively selected. This TCR came from a woman in her 30s in good health. The DNA for the CDR3 is TGTGCCATCAGTGAGTCGAGGACTAGCGGGACTAGCTCCTACGAGCAGTACTTC. Encoded protein: CAISESRTSGTSSYEQYF.